Presented here are 19 T cell receptor beta chains from one specimen sequenced in a study of cytomegalovirus exposure and HLA in healthy donors. The PCR made use of 60 Vbeta and 13 Jbeta primers. Produced via immunoSEQ multiplex PCR; TCRdb's table is partial and in-frame only. This sample has fewer than 50,000 clones, with about 66% found just once. The sample taken for sequencing was PBMCs. These receptors were obtained from a man in his fifties or sixties in good health and CMV-seropositive.

The CDR3 sequence: CASSIAGGRNEQYF. In nucleotides, the CDR3 is TGTGCCAGTAGTATCGCAGGGGGCCGGAACGAGCAGTACTTC. The chain joins TRBV19 to TRBJ2-7, with 8 positions matching TRBD1. Germline CDR1 and CDR2: LNHDA and SQIVND (reference sequence). The CDR3 length is 14 residues. Unmatched junction bases numbered 6, after V lost 3 bases and J lost 5 bases. Full variable domain (missing parts from reference TRBV19 and TRBJ2-7): DGGITQSPKYLFRKEGQNVTLSCEQNLNHDAMYWYRQDPGQGLRLIYYSQIVNDFQKGDIAEGYSVSREKKESFPLTVTSAQKNPTAFYLCASSIAGGRNEQYFGPGTRLTVT.

The chain employs TRBV30 and TRBJ2-7; 10 nucleotides match TRBD2. V shed 3 bases, J shed 0 bases, and the junction held 5 bases outside the gene matches. The CDR3 loop spans 15 amino acids. CDR1 is GTSNPN, CDR2 SVGIG, per germline (reference sequence). The CDR3 loop is CAWRLSGGSSYEQYF. CDR3 in DNA: TGTGCCTGGAGGCTTAGCGGGGGGAGCTCCTACGAGCAGTACTTC. The complete variable domain, with remaining parts taken from reference TRBV30 and TRBJ2-7, reads SQTIHQWPATLVQPVGSPLSLECTVEGTSNPNLYWYRQAAGRGLQLLFYSVGIGQISSEVPQNLSASRPQDRQFILSSKKLLLSDSGFYLCAWRLSGGSSYEQYFGPGTRLTVT.

V and J are TRBV13 and TRBJ2-7, with 8 positions matching TRBD1. This CDR3 has 16 amino acids. Per germline, CDR1 PRHDT and CDR2 FYEKMQ (reference sequence). J gave up 3 bases and V 0 bases, and 7 bases lay outside the gene matches. CDR3 coding DNA: TGTGCCAGCAGCTTAGGTGAGGACAGGGAGTACTACGAGCAGTACTTC. Amino acids: CASSLGEDREYYEQYF.

This clone appeared a single time. The V call is TRBV28, the J call TRBJ1-4; 7 bases fit TRBD1. The germline gives CDR1 MDHEN, CDR2 SYDVKM. CDR3 length: 15 amino acids. J lost 7 bases, V lost 6 bases, and 11 bases had no gene match. CDR3 DNA: TGTGCCAGCAGGAAAGGGACAGCTACCCTTGAAAAACTGTTTTTT. Encoded protein: CASRKGTATLEKLFF.

The chain joins TRBV4-3 to TRBJ2-1; 7 positions agree with TRBD2. V dropped 1 base and J dropped 13; count of bases not matched to a gene: 7. CDR1 LGHNA and CDR2 YSLEER come from the germline V gene. The CDR3 sequence is 13 residues long. The CDR3 spells CASSQGLAETQFF. The DNA for the CDR3 is TGCGCCAGCAGCCAAGGACTAGCCGAAACTCAGTTCTTC.

This chain joins TRBV28 and TRBJ2-1, with TRBD2 matching over 9 bases. The germline CDR1 and CDR2 sequences are MDHEN and SYDVKM. There are 15 residues in the CDR3. The V and J ends lost 5 bases and 6 bases, in that order; junction bases with no gene match: 8. The CDR3 region has the DNA TGTGCCAGCAGTACAAGCGGGGGGCACTTCAATGAGCAGTTCTTC. This gives the protein CASSTSGGHFNEQFF.

This clone has more than one count but fewer than ten. The chain links TRBV6-5 to TRBJ2-3; 9 nucleotides align to TRBD1. The CDR3 sequence is 16 residues long. Losses at the gene ends were 0 bases for V and 7 bases for J; bases not matched to a gene: 8. From germline, CDR1 is MNHEY and CDR2 SVGAGI. The CDR3 bases are TGTGCCAGCAGTTACTCTCCGGGACAGGGTGGGAATACGCAGTATTTT. It yields the protein CASSYSPGQGGNTQYF.

The rearrangement joins TRBV7-2 to TRBJ2-5; possible D gene TRBD1, 6 bases. This CDR3 spans 15 amino acids. The germline V gene encodes CDR1 SGHTA and CDR2 FQGNSA. V was shortened by 5 bases and J by 10 bases, with 23 bases between the two germline ends. CDR3 DNA: TGTGCCAGCAGCCCGAGTCCAGGGGAGACACGGATCCAGTACTTC. Its translation: CASSPSPGETRIQYF.

The count of this clone is one. CDR3 DNA sequence: TGTGCCAGCACCCAAGGGGCGGGGCCTTTCCGCGAGCAGTACTTC. Translated, it gives CASTQGAGPFREQYF. V usage is TRBV6-1 and J usage is TRBJ2-7, with D possibly TRBD2 on 6 matching bases. V was shortened by 7 bases and J by 6 bases, with 22 bases between the two germline ends. CDR3 length: 15 residues. From germline, CDR1 is MNHNS and CDR2 SASEGT.

The V and J genes are TRBV11-1 and TRBJ1-1; D ambiguous. The V end lost 2 bases, the J end lost 6 bases, and 16 bases lay between the germline ends. The CDR3 loop spans 15 amino acids. Germline assignment: CDR1 SGHAT and CDR2 FQDESV (reference sequence). The CDR3 loop reads CASSLHHVRAPEAFF. CDR3 DNA sequence: TGTGCCAGCAGCTTACACCACGTAAGAGCCCCTGAAGCTTTCTTT.

The chain recombines TRBV28 with TRBJ1-2, with a possible D match to TRBD1 (6 bases). Trimming cost V 6 bases and J 0 bases, with 11 bases left between them. Germline V lookup: CDR1 MDHEN, CDR2 SYDVKM. The CDR3 totals 14 residues. The CDR3 here is CASSPGTPNYGYTF. In nucleotides, the CDR3 is TGTGCCAGCAGCCCCGGGACACCTAACTATGGCTACACCTTC.

The CDR3 DNA sequence: TGCGCCAGCAGCTTGGCCTCGGGGGGGCAAGATACGCAGTATTTT. It is translated as CASSLASGGQDTQYF. The rearrangement joins TRBV5-1 to TRBJ2-3, with 8 bases matching TRBD2. The germline CDR1 and CDR2 sequences are SGHRS and YFSETQ. V lost 0 bases to trimming and J lost 5 bases; unmatched junction nucleotides: 5. This CDR3 is built from 15 residues.

The chain couples TRBV7-2 to TRBJ2-5; TRBD2 agrees at 9 bases. The length of the CDR3 is 17 residues. Germline CDR1 reads SGHTA; CDR2 reads FQGNSA. V was pared by 3 bases and J by 2 bases, with 10 bases of the junction left unmatched. The CDR3 sequence: CASSLAGAGGGQETQYF. CDR3 coding DNA: TGTGCCAGCAGCTTGGCGGGGGCGGGGGGGGGACAAGAGACCCAGTACTTC.

The gene calls are TRBV9 and TRBJ1-4; 9 positions match TRBD1. The junction had 10 bases not matched to a gene; V was cut back by 6 bases and J by 7 bases. The CDR3 is 15 amino acids. Germline V gene sequence: CDR1 SGDLS, CDR2 YYNGEE. The CDR3 nucleotides are TGTGCCAGCAAGAGTCGGGACAGGGAGGGTGAAAAACTGTTTTTT. This gives the protein CASKSRDREGEKLFF.

In DNA form, the CDR3 reads TGTGCCAGTAGTAGCGGGAGGGGGGCTGAAGCTTTCTTT. Its translation: CASSSGRGAEAFF. This chain joins TRBV19 and TRBJ1-1; TRBD1 might be the D (6 bases). V was shortened by 4 bases and J by 6 bases, with 12 bases between the two germline ends. CDR1 is LNHDA and CDR2 is SQIVND in the germline V gene (reference sequence). The CDR3 contains 13 residues. The variable domain in full, with the rest retrieved from reference TRBV19 and TRBJ1-1, is DGGITQSPKYLFRKEGQNVTLSCEQNLNHDAMYWYRQDPGQGLRLIYYSQIVNDFQKGDIAEGYSVSREKKESFPLTVTSAQKNPTAFYLCASSSGRGAEAFFGQGTRLTVV.

J is TRBJ2-7 and V is TRBV28, with TRBD2 matching 7 bases. The ends lost 6 bases at V and 0 bases at J; junction bases unmatched: 2. Germline CDR1 MDHEN, CDR2 SYDVKM. The CDR3 length is 13 residues. The CDR3 region is CASSGTTSYEQYF. In DNA, the CDR3 is TGTGCCAGCAGCGGGACTACCTCCTACGAGCAGTACTTC. Variable domain in full (rest from reference TRBV28 and TRBJ2-7): DVKVTQSSRYLVKRTGEKVFLECVQDMDHENMFWYRQDPGLGLRLIYFSYDVKMKEKGDIPEGYSVSREKKERFSLILESASTNQTSMYLCASSGTTSYEQYFGPGTRLTVT.

This clone was counted only a few times. This sequence joins TRBV6-1 and TRBJ1-1; D may be TRBD1 (5 bases). This CDR3 spans 14 amino acids. Trimming shortened V by 3 bases and J by 2 bases, and 10 bases separated the two germline ends. CDR1 is MNHNS and CDR2 is SASEGT in the germline V gene. The CDR3 DNA reads TGTGCCAGCAGTGAGGGGCAGGAAAACACTGAAGCTTTCTTT. Its protein product is CASSEGQENTEAFF.

This sequence joins TRBV7-2 and TRBJ2-2, with 7 positions matching TRBD1. V gave up 5 bases and J gave up 7 bases; unmatched junction bases: 10. The germline gives CDR1 SGHTA, CDR2 FQGNSA. The CDR3 contains 15 residues. The DNA of the CDR3 is TGTGCCAGCAGCATTAGGGGACAGCGCTTCGGGGAGCTGTTTTTT. Encoded protein: CASSIRGQRFGELFF.

CDR3: CASKGTVNQPQHF. CDR3 DNA: TGTGCCAGCAAGGGGACAGTTAATCAGCCCCAGCATTTT. The rearrangement links TRBV6-1 to TRBJ1-5; 7 bases are a match to TRBD1. Per the germline V gene, CDR1 is MNHNS and CDR2 is SASEGT. The CDR3 loop spans 13 amino acids. V was pared by 7 bases and J by 4 bases, with 4 bases of the junction left unmatched.